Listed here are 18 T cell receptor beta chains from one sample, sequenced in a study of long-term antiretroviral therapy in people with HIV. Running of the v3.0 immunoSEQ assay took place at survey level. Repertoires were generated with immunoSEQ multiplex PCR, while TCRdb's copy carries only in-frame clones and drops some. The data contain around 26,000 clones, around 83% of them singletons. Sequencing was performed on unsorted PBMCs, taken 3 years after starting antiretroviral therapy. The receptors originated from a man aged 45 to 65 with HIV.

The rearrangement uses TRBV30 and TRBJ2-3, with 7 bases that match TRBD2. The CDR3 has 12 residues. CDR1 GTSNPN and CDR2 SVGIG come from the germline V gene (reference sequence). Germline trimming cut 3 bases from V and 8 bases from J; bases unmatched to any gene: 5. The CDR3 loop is CAWRGWEGTQYF. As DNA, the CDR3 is TGTGCCTGGAGGGGGTGGGAGGGTACGCAGTATTTT.

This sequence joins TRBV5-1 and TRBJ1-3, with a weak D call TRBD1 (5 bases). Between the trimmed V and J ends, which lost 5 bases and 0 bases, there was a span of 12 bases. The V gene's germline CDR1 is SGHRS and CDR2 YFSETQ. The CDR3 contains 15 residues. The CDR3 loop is CASSRDGFSGNTIYF. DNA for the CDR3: TGCGCCAGCAGTCGGGACGGCTTCTCTGGAAACACCATATATTTT.

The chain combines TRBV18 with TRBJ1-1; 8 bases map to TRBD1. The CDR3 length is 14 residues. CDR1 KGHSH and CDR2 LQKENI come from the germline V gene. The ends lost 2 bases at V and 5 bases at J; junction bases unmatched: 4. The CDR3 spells CASSPGQGRTEAFF. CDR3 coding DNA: TGTGCCAGCTCACCAGGACAGGGAAGGACTGAAGCTTTCTTT.

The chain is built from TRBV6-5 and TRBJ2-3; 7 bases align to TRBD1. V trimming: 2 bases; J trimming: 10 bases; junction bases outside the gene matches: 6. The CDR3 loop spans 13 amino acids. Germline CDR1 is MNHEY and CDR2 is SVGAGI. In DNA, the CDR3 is TGTGCCAGCAGTTACATAAACAGGGGCGCGCAGTATTTT. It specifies CASSYINRGAQYF.

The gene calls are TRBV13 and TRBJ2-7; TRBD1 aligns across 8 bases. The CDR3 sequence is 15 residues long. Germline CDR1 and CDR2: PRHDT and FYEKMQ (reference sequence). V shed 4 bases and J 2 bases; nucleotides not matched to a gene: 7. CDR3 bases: TGTGCCAGCAGCTCCCCCTGGGACAGGACCTACGAGCAGTACTTC. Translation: CASSSPWDRTYEQYF.

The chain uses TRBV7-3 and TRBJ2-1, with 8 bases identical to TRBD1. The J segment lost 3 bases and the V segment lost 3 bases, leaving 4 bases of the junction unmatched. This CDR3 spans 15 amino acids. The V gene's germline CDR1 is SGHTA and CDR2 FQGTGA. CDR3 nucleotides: TGTGCCAGCAGCTTGGACAGGGAGATCTACAATGAGCAGTTCTTC. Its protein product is CASSLDREIYNEQFF. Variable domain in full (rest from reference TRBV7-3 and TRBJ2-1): GAGVSQTPSNKVTEKGKYVELRCDPISGHTALYWYRQSLGQGPEFLIYFQGTGAADDSGLPNDRFFAVRPEGSVSTLKIQRTERGDSAVYLCASSLDREIYNEQFFGPGTRLTVL.

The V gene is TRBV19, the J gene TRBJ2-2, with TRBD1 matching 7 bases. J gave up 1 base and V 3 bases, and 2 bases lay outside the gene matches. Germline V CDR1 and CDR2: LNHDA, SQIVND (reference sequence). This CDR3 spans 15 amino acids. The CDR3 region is CASSIGDRNTGELFF. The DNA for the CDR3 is TGTGCCAGTAGTATCGGGGACAGGAACACCGGGGAGCTGTTTTTT.

CDR3 bases: TGTGCCAGCAGCTTAGTGGGGGTTGGAAGCTACGAGCAGTACTTC. This translates into CASSLVGVGSYEQYF. The chain recombines TRBV7-2 with TRBJ2-7; D is possibly TRBD1 or TRBD2 (5 bases each). Germline V gene sequence: CDR1 SGHTA, CDR2 FQGNSA. The CDR3 is 15 amino acids. V lost 1 base and J lost 3, with 13 bases in between.

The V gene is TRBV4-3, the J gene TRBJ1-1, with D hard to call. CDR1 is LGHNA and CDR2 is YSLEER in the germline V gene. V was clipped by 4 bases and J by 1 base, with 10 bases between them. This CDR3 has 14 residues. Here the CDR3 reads CASSLDSGNTEAFF. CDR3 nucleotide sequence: TGCGCCAGCAGCCTAGATTCGGGGAACACTGAAGCTTTCTTT.

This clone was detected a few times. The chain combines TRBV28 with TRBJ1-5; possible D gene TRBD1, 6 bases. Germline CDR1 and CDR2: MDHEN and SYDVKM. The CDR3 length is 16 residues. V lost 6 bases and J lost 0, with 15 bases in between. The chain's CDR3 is CASRGKGGYSNQPQHF. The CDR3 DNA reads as TGTGCCAGCAGGGGTAAAGGGGGATATAGCAATCAGCCCCAGCATTTT.

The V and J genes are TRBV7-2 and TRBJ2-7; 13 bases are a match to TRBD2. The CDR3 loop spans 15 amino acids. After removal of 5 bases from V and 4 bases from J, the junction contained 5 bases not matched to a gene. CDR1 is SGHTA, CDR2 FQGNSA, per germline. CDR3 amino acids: CASSLGLAGVYEQYF. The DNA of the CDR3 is TGTGCCAGCAGCCTAGGACTAGCGGGGGTGTACGAGCAGTACTTC.

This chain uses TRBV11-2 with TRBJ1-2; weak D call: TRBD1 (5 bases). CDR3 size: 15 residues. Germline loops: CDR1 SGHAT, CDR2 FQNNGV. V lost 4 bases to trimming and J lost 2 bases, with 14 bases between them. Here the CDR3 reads CASSSQGVRNYGYTF. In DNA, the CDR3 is TGTGCCAGCAGCTCGCAAGGGGTTCGGAACTATGGCTACACCTTC.

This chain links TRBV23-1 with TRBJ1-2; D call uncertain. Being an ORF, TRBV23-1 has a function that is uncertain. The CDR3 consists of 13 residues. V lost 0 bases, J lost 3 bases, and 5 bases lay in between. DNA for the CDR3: TGCGCCAGCAGTCAATCTCCCTACTATGGCTACACCTTC. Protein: CASSQSPYYGYTF.

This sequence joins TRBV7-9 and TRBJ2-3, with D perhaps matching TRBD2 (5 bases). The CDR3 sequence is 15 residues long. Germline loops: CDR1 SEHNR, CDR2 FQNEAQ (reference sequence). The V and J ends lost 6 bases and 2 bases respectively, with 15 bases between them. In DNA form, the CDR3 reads TGTGCCAGCAGTTACGGACTGGGAGACACAGATACGCAGTATTTT. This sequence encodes CASSYGLGDTDTQYF.

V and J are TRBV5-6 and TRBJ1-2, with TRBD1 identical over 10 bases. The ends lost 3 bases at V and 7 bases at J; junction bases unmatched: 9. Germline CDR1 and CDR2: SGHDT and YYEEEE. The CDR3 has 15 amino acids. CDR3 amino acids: CASSSRDRGQSGYTF. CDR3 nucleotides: TGTGCCAGCAGCTCCCGGGACAGGGGACAATCTGGCTACACCTTC.

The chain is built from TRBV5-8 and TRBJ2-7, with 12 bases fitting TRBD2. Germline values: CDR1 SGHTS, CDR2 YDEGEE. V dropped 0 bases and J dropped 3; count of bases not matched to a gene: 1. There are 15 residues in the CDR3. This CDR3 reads CASSLGLAGDYEQYF. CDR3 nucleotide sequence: TGTGCCAGCAGCTTGGGACTAGCGGGGGACTACGAGCAGTACTTC.

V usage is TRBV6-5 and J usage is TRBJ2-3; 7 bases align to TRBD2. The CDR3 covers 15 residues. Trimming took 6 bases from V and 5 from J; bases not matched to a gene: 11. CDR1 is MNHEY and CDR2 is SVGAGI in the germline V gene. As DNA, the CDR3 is TGTGCCAGCAGAACTAGGGAGGGAGCGGGAGATACGCAGTATTTT. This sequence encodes CASRTREGAGDTQYF.

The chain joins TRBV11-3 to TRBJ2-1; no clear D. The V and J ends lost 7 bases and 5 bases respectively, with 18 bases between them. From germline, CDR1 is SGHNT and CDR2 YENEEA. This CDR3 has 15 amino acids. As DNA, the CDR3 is TGTGCCAGCACGCCAATCAGGTCGCCCGACAATGAGCAGTTCTTC. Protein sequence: CASTPIRSPDNEQFF.